A single sample gave rise to the 10 T cell receptor beta chains below, sequenced in a study of response to subunit inactivated influenza vaccine. TCRdb processed the RT-PCR reads anew with MiXCR; each CDR3 protein has one entry. The sample holds over 750,000 distinct CDR3 sequences; 21% are singletons and the top ten take 10% to 13%. The specimen comprised PBMCs from blood, sampled around 5 days after vaccination. The receptor source for this set is a man aged 45-65 years who received an inactivated influenza vaccine.

The J gene is TRBJ2-7, the V gene TRBV6-1; weak D call: TRBD2 (6 bases). V lost 6 bases and J lost 2, with 11 bases in between. CDR3 length equals 13 residues. Germline CDR1 MNHNS, CDR2 SASEGT. CDR3 loop: CASRKGLTYEQYF. CDR3 in DNA: TGTGCCAGCAGGAAGGGACTTACCTACGAGCAGTACTTC.

This clonotype occurred a few times. This CDR3 reads CASSIQGFNQPQHF. In nucleotides, the CDR3 is TGTGCCAGCAGTATACAGGGTTTCAATCAGCCCCAGCATTTT. The chain employs TRBV12-3 or TRBV12-4 and TRBJ1-5; TRBD1 might be the D (6 bases). This CDR3 comprises 14 residues. Trimming cost V 5 bases and J 3 bases, with 11 bases left between them.

Ten or more counts support this clonotype. The chain links TRBV27 to TRBJ2-1; D unclear. Germline CDR1 reads MNHEY; CDR2 reads SMNVEV (reference sequence). With 3 bases removed from V and 5 bases from J, the gap between germline ends came to 8 bases. This CDR3 contains 13 residues. CDR3: CASSFSSDNEQFF. DNA for the CDR3: TGTGCCAGCAGTTTTTCCTCGGACAATGAGCAGTTCTTC.

The chain couples TRBV9 to TRBJ1-5; tentatively, D is TRBD1 (5 bases). The germline gives CDR1 SGDLS, CDR2 YYNGEE. The CDR3 spans 14 residues. Trimming stripped 3 bases from V and 5 bases from J, with 12 bases between. The CDR3 region has the DNA TGTGCCAGCAGCGGCGGGACCCCCGATCAGCCCCAGCATTTT. Translated, it gives CASSGGTPDQPQHF.

The chain carries TRBV4-1 and TRBJ2-3, with D perhaps matching TRBD2 (7 bases). Germline V gene sequence: CDR1 MGHRA, CDR2 YSYEKL. This CDR3 region has 15 residues. Trimming took off 2 bases at V and 2 bases at J, with 11 bases between the two ends. The CDR3 nucleotides read TGCGCCAGCAGCCAATGGGGGGGCATCACAGATACGCAGTATTTT. It specifies CASSQWGGITDTQYF.

V is TRBV20-1 and J is TRBJ2-3; D may be TRBD1 or TRBD2 (5 bases each). The ends were cut back, 2 bases at V and 1 base at J, with 10 bases in the middle. CDR3 length: 14 residues. Germline V gene data show CDR1 as DFQATT and CDR2 as SNEGSKA (reference sequence). CDR3 in amino acids: CSARQLGRTDTQYF. The CDR3 nucleotides read TGCAGTGCTAGACAATTGGGACGCACAGATACGCAGTATTTT.

This clonotype occurred a few times. The V and J genes are TRBV9 and TRBJ2-1; D possibly corresponds to TRBD1 (5 bases). V lost 3 bases and J lost 3, with 13 bases in between. The CDR3 runs 15 residues. The germline V gene encodes CDR1 SGDLS and CDR2 YYNGEE. DNA of the CDR3: TGTGCCAGCAGCGGCCATTCAGGGATCTACAATGAGCAGTTCTTC. Amino acids: CASSGHSGIYNEQFF.

This chain links TRBV5-1 with TRBJ2-1; 8 nucleotides line up with TRBD1. Germline CDR1 reads SGHRS; CDR2 reads YFSETQ. The CDR3 is made up of 17 amino acids. V was pared by 4 bases and J by 0 bases, with 9 bases of the junction left unmatched. The CDR3 nucleotides read TGCGCCAGCAGCATTGGGACAGGTCCGGGCTCCTACAATGAGCAGTTCTTC. Translating gives CASSIGTGPGSYNEQFF.

The gene calls are TRBV6-1 and TRBJ2-6; a weak D match, TRBD1 (6 bases). The CDR3 extends over 16 amino acids. Deletions cut 6 bases from V and 0 bases from J, with 12 bases between. From germline, CDR1 is MNHNS and CDR2 SASEGT. CDR3 coding DNA: TGTGCCAGCAGGGATACAGGGCGCTCTGGGGCCAACGTCCTGACTTTC. Translated, it gives CASRDTGRSGANVLTF.

The chain combines TRBV20-1 with TRBJ2-7; 9 bases match TRBD1. The length of the CDR3 is 12 residues. V shed 4 bases, J shed 4 bases, and the junction held 2 bases outside the gene matches. Germline CDR1 reads DFQATT; CDR2 reads SNEGSKA (reference sequence). The CDR3 region has the DNA TGCAGTGCTAACAGGGGGCCGTACGAGCAGTACTTC. The encoded protein is CSANRGPYEQYF.